Reported below is one T cell receptor beta chain. Its antigen is still unknown. One entry per CDR3 protein results from TCRdb running MiXCR on the RT-PCR reads. This sample has 500,000 to 600,000 distinct CDR3 sequences, with approximately 13% found just once. The sample originates from a study of response to subunit inactivated influenza vaccine. CDR3 length: 14 residues. V lost 3 bases to trimming and J lost 2 bases, with 12 bases between them. The germline gives CDR1 DFQATT, CDR2 SNEGSKA (reference sequence). Notes on the study in general: Authors suggested few new T cells are recruited by each seasonal influenza vaccination.

The receptor was derived from a man aged 45-65 years who received an inactivated influenza vaccine. The chain has TRBV20-1 and TRBJ2-3; tentatively, D is TRBD1 (5 bases). This specimen consisted of PBMCs from blood, obtained 40 to 50 days after vaccination. This chain's CDR3 is CSASRARATDTQYF. The CDR3 nucleotides are TGCAGTGCTAGCAGGGCCCGAGCCACAGATACGCAGTATTTT.